A single sample gave rise to the 10 T cell receptor beta chains below, sequenced in a study of T cell responses to AZD1222 COVID-19 vaccine (dated by TCRdb to about 2021). Explained via the paper, the time point label denotes: baseline before first vaccination. The meaning of the sample's treatment or condition label: meningococcal conjugate vaccine given as trial control. To prepare the library, the immunoSEQ multiplex PCR assay was applied. Imported from immuneACCESS, the table was reduced by TCRdb to in-frame sequences with V and J called. These copies leave out some clones; in studies compared against another copy, an unresolved V gene accounts for under half, and the cause of the remainder is not known. The sample table holds roughly 80,000 clones, of which 88% were seen once. The ten largest account for 4% to 5.5% of the sample. Sample: peripheral blood, taken on day 0 of MenACWY control vaccination. These receptors were taken from an adult in good health.

The V call is TRBV5-1, the J call TRBJ2-2, with TRBD2 matching 8 bases. The V segment lost 2 bases and the J segment 0 bases; nucleotides outside the gene matches: 3. CDR1 is SGHRS and CDR2 is YFSETQ in the germline V gene. There are 16 residues in the CDR3. CDR3 sequence (DNA): TGCGCCAGCAGCTTATCGACTAGCGCGAACACCGGGGAGCTGTTTTTT. It yields the protein CASSLSTSANTGELFF.

The rearrangement links TRBV13 to TRBJ2-7; D remains unclear. This CDR3 region has 13 residues. The ends were cut back, 1 base at V and 3 bases at J, with 7 bases in the middle. The germline V gene encodes CDR1 PRHDT and CDR2 FYEKMQ (reference sequence). The CDR3 DNA reads TGTGCCAGCAGCTTAGCCCTGGGCTACGAGCAGTACTTC. It specifies CASSLALGYEQYF.

J is TRBJ1-3 and V is TRBV15, with D uncertain. Germline V CDR1 and CDR2: LNHNV, YYDKDF (reference sequence). With 1 base removed from V and 0 bases from J, the gap between germline ends came to 7 bases. This CDR3 is 15 amino acids long. CDR3 protein: CATSRGTVSGNTIYF. CDR3 DNA sequence: TGTGCCACCAGCAGAGGCACGGTCTCTGGAAACACCATATATTTT.

The gene calls are TRBV3-1 (or the pseudogene TRBV3-2) and TRBJ1-5; the D is unclear. Trimming stripped 2 bases from V and 9 bases from J, with 8 bases between. The CDR3 loop spans 12 amino acids. Germline V gene sequence: CDR1 LGHDT, CDR2 YNNKEL (reference sequence). The CDR3 reads CASSQSSGPQHF. DNA of the CDR3: TGTGCCAGCAGCCAATCCAGTGGGCCCCAGCATTTT.

The chain combines TRBV6-5 with TRBJ1-1; D is unclear. Germline CDR1 MNHEY, CDR2 SVGAGI. V was trimmed by 5 bases and J by 0 bases, leaving 10 bases between them. This CDR3 spans 14 amino acids. The chain's CDR3 is CASSPGGVNTEAFF. DNA of the CDR3: TGTGCCAGCAGTCCTGGAGGCGTGAACACTGAAGCTTTCTTT.

Only a few counts were recorded for this clone. The chain has TRBV21-1 and TRBJ2-2; the table's D call, TRBD2, was not checked against the DNA. TRBV21-1 represents a pseudogene. This CDR3 region has 17 residues. CDR3 loop: CASSKQAGVLNTGELFF. The CDR3 coding sequence is TGTGCCAGCAGCAAACAGGCGGGCGTTCTTAACACCGGGGAGCTGTTTTTT.

The V gene is TRBV28, the J gene TRBJ2-3, with TRBD2 identical over 7 bases. V lost 5 bases and J lost 0; bases outside the gene matches: 14. The CDR3 is made up of 18 amino acids. The V gene's germline CDR1 is MDHEN and CDR2 SYDVKM. In nucleotides, the CDR3 is TGTGCCAGCAGTCCCTCTAGCGGAGGCAGCGCTAGCACAGATACGCAGTATTTT. This gives the protein CASSPSSGGSASTDTQYF.

The gene calls are TRBV7-9 and TRBJ2-1; D is possibly TRBD1 (6 bases). CDR1 and CDR2 (germline): SEHNR, FQNEAQ (reference sequence). The CDR3 covers 16 residues. Trimming took 6 bases from V and 5 from J, leaving 20 bases between them. CDR3 coding DNA: TGTGCCAGCAGGCCACAGGGTAGTGTGAGAGACAATGAGCAGTTCTTC. It yields the protein CASRPQGSVRDNEQFF.

The chain recombines TRBV30 with TRBJ1-2; perhaps TRBD1 as D (6 bases). Germline V gene sequence: CDR1 GTSNPN, CDR2 SVGIG (reference sequence). The CDR3 loop spans 14 amino acids. The V and J ends lost 4 bases and 2 bases respectively, with 14 bases between them. The CDR3 loop is CAWTSWTDNYGYTF. CDR3 nucleotide sequence: TGTGCCTGGACGTCCTGGACAGACAACTATGGCTACACCTTC.

This sequence joins TRBV7-2 and TRBJ2-1, with TRBD2 matching 12 bases. The CDR3 is made up of 15 amino acids. Germline V gene sequence: CDR1 SGHTA, CDR2 FQGNSA. The ends lost 5 bases at V and 7 bases at J; junction bases unmatched: 6. CDR3 protein: CASSRVLAGGNEQFF. In DNA, the CDR3 is TGTGCCAGCAGCCGTGTGCTAGCGGGAGGGAATGAGCAGTTCTTC.